This TCR beta chain comes out of a study of blood T cell repertoires in COVID-19 (TCRdb year 2020). For the study in its entirety: The collaborator samples originated in the United States, Italy and Spain and spanned the acute and convalescent phases of COVID-19. Nearly every sample came with metadata listing a de-identified subject ID, COVID-19 status, age in years and sex. A freely available public database, intended as a resource for researchers studying the immune response to SARS-CoV-2, is where the repertoires were released. Where available, HLA class I and class II types were obtained from metadata supplied by the sample provider rather than from assay-based typing. The material from the prospective study consisted of cDNA or gDNA derived from T cells, B-cell-depleted T cells, or PBMCs. Samples were obtained from the ongoing ImmuneRACE study (first 160 participants) and from about 1,300 subjects provided by 6 global collaborators. The dataset comprised deeply sampled blood TCRbeta repertoires from subjects exposed to, actively infected with, or recovered from COVID-19. Overall results and qualifications from the work: The quantity of clinical and demographic metadata differed by source and by participant and was supplied without curation.

On this clone: It lacks a known antigen. No per-base quality is available; no much larger clone lies one base away.

Whole blood was collected in K2EDTA tubes by collaborating institutions according to the institutions' own protocols. For TCRbeta analysis, collaborators shipped samples as frozen whole blood, isolated PBMCs, or DNA extracted from either of those sample types. Counted from cysteine to phenylalanine, this CDR3 has 19 amino acids. Just CDR3 DNA is preserved here, 57 bases in frame from base 1. The junction shows trimming of 5 bases on V and 0 bases on J, and the gene matches do not reach 15 bases of it. CDR1 and CDR2 are drawn from the germline V gene (reference sequence): SEHNR, FQNEAQ. The immunoSEQ Assay, a bias-controlled multiplex PCR, was used to amplify TCRbeta CDR3 regions from genomic DNA. The study's processing was this. Within the assay, amplification of reference gene primers was used to estimate how many nucleated cells each sample contained. To quantify the absolute abundance of each unique TCRbeta CDR3 rearrangement, sequence reads were collapsed and filtered. For each sample, productive Simpson clonality was calculated by taking the square root of Simpson's diversity index across productive rearrangements. TCRdb limited this immuneACCESS table to in-frame rearrangements with V and J called. A share of clones is missing; checked studies link under half to unresolved V genes, and the rest is unexplained. V, J and clone size were drawn from that table, and D and trimming were deduced from the DNA. Present in this sample are some 170,000 clones, roughly 89% of which were seen just once. The ten largest clones capture 1.6% of the sample.

The chain links TRBV7-9 with TRBJ2-4, and 8 junctional nucleotides match TRBD1. The TCR comes from a woman in her 50s with acute or convalescent COVID-19. Sequencing was done on a sample of peripheral blood. At the DNA level, the sequence is TGTGCCAGCAGCGGAACAGGGGGAAGAGAGGGTCTAGCCAAAAACATTCAGTACTTC. Translated, this is CASSGTGGREGLAKNIQYF.